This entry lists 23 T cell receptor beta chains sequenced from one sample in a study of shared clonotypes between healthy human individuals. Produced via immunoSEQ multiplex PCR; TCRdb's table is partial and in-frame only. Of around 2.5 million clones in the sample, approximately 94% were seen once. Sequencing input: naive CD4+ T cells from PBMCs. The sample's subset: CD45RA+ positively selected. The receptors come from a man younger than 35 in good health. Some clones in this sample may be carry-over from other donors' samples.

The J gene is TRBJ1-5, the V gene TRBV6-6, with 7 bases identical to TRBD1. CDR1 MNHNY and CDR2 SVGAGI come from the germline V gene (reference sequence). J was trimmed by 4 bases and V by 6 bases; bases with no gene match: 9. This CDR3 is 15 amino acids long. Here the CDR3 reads CASRDYRQGNQPQHF. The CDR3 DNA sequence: TGTGCCAGCAGGGACTATCGACAGGGAAATCAGCCCCAGCATTTT.

CDR3 in DNA: TGCGCCAGCGGCGGACACGAGTCCTACGAGCAGTACTTC. Encoded protein: CASGGHESYEQYF. The rearrangement joins TRBV5-1 to TRBJ2-7; perhaps TRBD1 as D (5 bases). Germline loops: CDR1 SGHRS, CDR2 YFSETQ. V was clipped by 7 bases and J by 1 base, with 12 bases between them. The CDR3 is 13 residues long.

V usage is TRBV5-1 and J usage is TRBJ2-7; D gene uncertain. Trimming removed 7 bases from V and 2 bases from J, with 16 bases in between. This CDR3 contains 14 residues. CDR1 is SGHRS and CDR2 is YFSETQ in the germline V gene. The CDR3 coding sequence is TGCGCCAGCGCCCCGGCCAGACAAACCTACGAGCAGTACTTC. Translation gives CASAPARQTYEQYF.

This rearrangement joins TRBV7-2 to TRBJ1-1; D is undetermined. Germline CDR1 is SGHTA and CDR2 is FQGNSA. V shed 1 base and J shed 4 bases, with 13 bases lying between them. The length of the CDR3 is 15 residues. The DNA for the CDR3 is TGTGCCAGCAGCTTAGAGTACCGGGCCCGCACTGAAGCTTTCTTT. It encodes CASSLEYRARTEAFF.

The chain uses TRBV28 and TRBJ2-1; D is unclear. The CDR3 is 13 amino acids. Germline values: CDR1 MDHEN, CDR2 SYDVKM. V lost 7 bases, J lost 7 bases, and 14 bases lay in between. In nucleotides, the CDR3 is TGTGCCAGCACCCTTCCCCGGTTAAATGAGCAGTTCTTC. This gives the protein CASTLPRLNEQFF.

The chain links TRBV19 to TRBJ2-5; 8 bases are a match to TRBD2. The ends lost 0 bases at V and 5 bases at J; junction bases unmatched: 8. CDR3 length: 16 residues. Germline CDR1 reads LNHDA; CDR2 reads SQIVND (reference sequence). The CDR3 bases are TGTGCCAGTAGTATAGAGACAGGACTAGCATTGGAGACCCAGTACTTC. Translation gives CASSIETGLALETQYF.

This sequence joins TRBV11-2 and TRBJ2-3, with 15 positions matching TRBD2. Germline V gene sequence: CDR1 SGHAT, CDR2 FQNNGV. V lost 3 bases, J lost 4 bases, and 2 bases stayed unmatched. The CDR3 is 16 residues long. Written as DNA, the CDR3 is TGTGCCAGCAGCTTCGGACTAGCGGGAGGGGCAGATACGCAGTATTTT. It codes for CASSFGLAGGADTQYF. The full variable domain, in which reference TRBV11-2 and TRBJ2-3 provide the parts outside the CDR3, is EAGVAQSPRYKIIEKRQSVAFWCNPISGHATLYWYQQILGQGPKLLIQFQNNGVVDDSQLPKDRFSAERLKGVDSTLKIQPAKLEDSAVYLCASSFGLAGGADTQYFGPGTRLTVL.

The CDR3 loop reads CASSLDSESYEQYF. The CDR3 coding sequence is TGTGCCAGCAGCTTAGATTCGGAATCCTACGAGCAGTACTTC. The chain has TRBV11-2 and TRBJ2-7; D is uncertain. V was pared by 0 bases and J by 1 base, with 7 bases between. The length of the CDR3 is 14 residues. CDR1 is SGHAT, CDR2 FQNNGV, per germline.

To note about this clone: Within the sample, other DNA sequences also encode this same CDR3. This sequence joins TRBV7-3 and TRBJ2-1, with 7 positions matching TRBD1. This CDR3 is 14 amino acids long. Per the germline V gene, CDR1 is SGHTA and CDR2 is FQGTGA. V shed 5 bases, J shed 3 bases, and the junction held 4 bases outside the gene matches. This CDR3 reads CASSPRDSYNEQFF. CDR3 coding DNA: TGTGCCAGCAGCCCCCGGGACAGCTACAATGAGCAGTTCTTC.

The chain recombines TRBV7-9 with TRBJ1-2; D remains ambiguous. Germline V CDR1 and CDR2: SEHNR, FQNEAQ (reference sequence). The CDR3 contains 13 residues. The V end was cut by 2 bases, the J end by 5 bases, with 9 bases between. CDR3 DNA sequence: TGTGCCAGCAGCTTACTCTCCCTTTATGGCTACACCTTC. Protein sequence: CASSLLSLYGYTF.

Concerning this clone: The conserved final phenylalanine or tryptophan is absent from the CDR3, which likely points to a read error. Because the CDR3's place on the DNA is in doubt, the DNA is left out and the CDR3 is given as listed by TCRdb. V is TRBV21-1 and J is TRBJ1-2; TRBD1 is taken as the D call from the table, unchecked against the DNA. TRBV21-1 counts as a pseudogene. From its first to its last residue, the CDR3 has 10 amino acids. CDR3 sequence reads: CASSAIHKLS.

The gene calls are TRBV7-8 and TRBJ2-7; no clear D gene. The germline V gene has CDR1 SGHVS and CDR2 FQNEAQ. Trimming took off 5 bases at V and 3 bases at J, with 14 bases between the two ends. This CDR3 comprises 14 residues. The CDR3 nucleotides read TGTGCCAGCAGCGAGTTTAGCTCTAACTACGAGCAGTACTTC. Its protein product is CASSEFSSNYEQYF.

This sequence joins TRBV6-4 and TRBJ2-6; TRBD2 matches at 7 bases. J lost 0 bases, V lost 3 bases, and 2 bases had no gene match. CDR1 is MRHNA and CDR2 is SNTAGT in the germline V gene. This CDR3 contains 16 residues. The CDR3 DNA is TGTGCCAGCAGTGAAGCGGGACGCTCTGGGGCCAACGTCCTGACTTTC. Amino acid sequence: CASSEAGRSGANVLTF.

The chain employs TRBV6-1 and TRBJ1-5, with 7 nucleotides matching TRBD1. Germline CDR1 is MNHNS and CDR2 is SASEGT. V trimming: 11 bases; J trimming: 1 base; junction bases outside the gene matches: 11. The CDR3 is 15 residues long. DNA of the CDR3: TGTGCCTGTGCCGAATACAGGGGAAGCAATCAGCCCCAGCATTTT. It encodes CACAEYRGSNQPQHF.

DNA of the CDR3: TGCGCCAGCAGCATCAGGGACAGCTCCCGGGGCTACACCTTC. Residues: CASSIRDSSRGYTF. The chain is built from TRBV5-1 and TRBJ1-2; 7 bases map to TRBD1. V shed 4 bases and J 8 bases; nucleotides not matched to a gene: 11. The CDR3 loop spans 14 amino acids. CDR1 and CDR2 from the germline V gene are SGHRS and YFSETQ.

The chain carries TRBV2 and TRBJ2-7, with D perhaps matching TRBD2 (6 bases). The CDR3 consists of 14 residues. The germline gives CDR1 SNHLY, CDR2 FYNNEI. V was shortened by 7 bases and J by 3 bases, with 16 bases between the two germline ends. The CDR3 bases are TGTGCCAGCAACCGATGGGGGGATAACTACGAGCAGTACTTC. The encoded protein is CASNRWGDNYEQYF.

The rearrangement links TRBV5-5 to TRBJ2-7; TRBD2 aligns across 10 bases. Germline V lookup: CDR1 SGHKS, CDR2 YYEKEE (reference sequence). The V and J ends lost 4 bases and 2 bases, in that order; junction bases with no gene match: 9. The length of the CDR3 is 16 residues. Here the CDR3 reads CASSPFLAGVTYEQYF. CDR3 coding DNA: TGTGCCAGCAGCCCTTTCCTAGCGGGAGTCACCTACGAGCAGTACTTC.

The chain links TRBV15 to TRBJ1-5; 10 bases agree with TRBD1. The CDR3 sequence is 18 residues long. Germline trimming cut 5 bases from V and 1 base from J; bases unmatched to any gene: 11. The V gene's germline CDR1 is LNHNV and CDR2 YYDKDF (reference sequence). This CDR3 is CATSLRFWDRGSNQPQHF. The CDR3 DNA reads TGTGCCACCAGCTTAAGATTTTGGGACAGGGGAAGCAATCAGCCCCAGCATTTT.

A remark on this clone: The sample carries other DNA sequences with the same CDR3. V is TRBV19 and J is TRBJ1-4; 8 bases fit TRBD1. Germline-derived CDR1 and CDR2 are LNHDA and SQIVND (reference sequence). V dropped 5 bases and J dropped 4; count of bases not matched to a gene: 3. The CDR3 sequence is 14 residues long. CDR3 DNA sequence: TGTGCCAGTAGTCGGGACAGGCTTAATGAAAAACTGTTTTTT. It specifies CASSRDRLNEKLFF.

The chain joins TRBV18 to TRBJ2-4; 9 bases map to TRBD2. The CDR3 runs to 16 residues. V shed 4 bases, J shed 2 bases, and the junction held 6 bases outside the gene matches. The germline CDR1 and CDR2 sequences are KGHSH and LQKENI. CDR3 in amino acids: CASSRAGGETKNIQYF. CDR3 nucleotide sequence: TGTGCCAGCTCACGAGCGGGGGGAGAAACCAAAAACATTCAGTACTTC.

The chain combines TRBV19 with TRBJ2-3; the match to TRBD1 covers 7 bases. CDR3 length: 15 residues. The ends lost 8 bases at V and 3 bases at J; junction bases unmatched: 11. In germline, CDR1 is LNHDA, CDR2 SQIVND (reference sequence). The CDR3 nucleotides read TGTGCCAGTTCCCCGGCAGGGGGATGGACAGATACGCAGTATTTT. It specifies CASSPAGGWTDTQYF. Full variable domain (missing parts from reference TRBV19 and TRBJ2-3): DGGITQSPKYLFRKEGQNVTLSCEQNLNHDAMYWYRQDPGQGLRLIYYSQIVNDFQKGDIAEGYSVSREKKESFPLTVTSAQKNPTAFYLCASSPAGGWTDTQYFGPGTRLTVL.

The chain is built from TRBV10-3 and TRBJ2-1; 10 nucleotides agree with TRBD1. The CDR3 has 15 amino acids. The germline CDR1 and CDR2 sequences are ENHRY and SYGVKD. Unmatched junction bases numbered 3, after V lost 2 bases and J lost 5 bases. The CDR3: CAISEPGTGDNEQFF. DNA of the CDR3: TGTGCCATCAGTGAGCCTGGGACAGGGGACAATGAGCAGTTCTTC.

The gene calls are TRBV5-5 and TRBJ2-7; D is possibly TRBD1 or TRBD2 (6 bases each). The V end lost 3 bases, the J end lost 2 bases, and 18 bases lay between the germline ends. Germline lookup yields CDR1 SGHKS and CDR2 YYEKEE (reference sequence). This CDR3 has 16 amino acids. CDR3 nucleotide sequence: TGTGCCAGCAGCTCACCCCGGGGGCGGTCAACCTACGAGCAGTACTTC. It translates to CASSSPRGRSTYEQYF.